This entry describes one TCR beta chain. This entry belongs to a study of T cell changes during pregnancy in multiple sclerosis. Clones were sequenced by immunoSEQ multiplex PCR, and TCRdb holds only the in-frame ones, with some missing. The repertoire has approximately 54,000 clones, more than 85% of them found once; the top ten carry roughly 1.2%. V shed 6 bases and J shed 9 bases, with 20 bases lying between them. Germline assignment: CDR1 MDHEN and CDR2 SYDVKM. CDR3 size: 14 residues. Sequencing was performed on peripheral blood, taken after pregnancy. The V and J genes are TRBV28 and TRBJ2-5, with a tentative D call TRBD2 (5 bases). This sequence originates from a female donor in good health, enrolled as a control in a pregnancy study. This CDR3 reads CASRPGLTREAQYF. The CDR3 DNA sequence: TGTGCCAGCAGACCCGGACTCACAAGAGAAGCCCAGTACTTC.